The 10 T cell receptor beta chains listed next were all sequenced from one sample in a study of T cells after yellow fever vaccination. MiXCR, run by TCRdb on the 5' RACE reads, gives a single entry per CDR3 protein. Here the sample spans about 110,000 distinct CDR3 sequences, 7% to 8.5% being singletons. The sample here was CD8+ T cells sorted from PBMCs, taken 45 days after the yellow fever booster vaccination. The receptors come from a man aged 25-40 years who received the YFV17D yellow fever vaccine.

This clonotype has ten or more counts. The V call is TRBV20-1, the J call TRBJ1-4; tentatively, D is TRBD1 (5 bases). Germline V gene data show CDR1 as DFQATT and CDR2 as SNEGSKA (reference sequence). This CDR3 is built from 14 residues. V was trimmed by 2 bases and J by 8 bases, leaving 15 bases between them. CDR3 in amino acids: CSARLGGEDEKLFF. In nucleotides, the CDR3 is TGCAGTGCTAGATTAGGAGGGGAGGACGAAAAACTGTTTTTT.

This clonotype was observed at least ten times. The chain is built from TRBV15 and TRBJ2-7, with 8 positions matching TRBD2. Germline V CDR1 and CDR2: LNHNV, YYDKDF (reference sequence). The CDR3 has 15 residues. V dropped 5 bases and J dropped 3; count of bases not matched to a gene: 9. The DNA of the CDR3 is TGTGCCACCAGCTTGAACCCGGGACTAGTCTACGAGCAGTACTTC. It translates to CATSLNPGLVYEQYF.

This clonotype appeared many times. V is TRBV4-3 and J is TRBJ2-7; 8 nucleotides align to TRBD2. Germline CDR1 reads LGHNA; CDR2 reads YSLEER. The junction had 9 bases not matched to a gene; V was cut back by 4 bases and J by 4 bases. This CDR3 has 15 residues. The CDR3 loop is CASSPGGGSGYEQYF. In nucleotides, the CDR3 is TGCGCCAGCAGCCCTGGCGGGGGGTCCGGGTACGAGCAGTACTTC.

This clonotype has a count of ten or more. This sequence joins TRBV25-1 and TRBJ2-2, with 7 positions matching TRBD1. V lost 4 bases and J lost 6; bases outside the gene matches: 5. The germline V gene has CDR1 MGHDK and CDR2 SYGVNS. The CDR3 has 14 residues. The CDR3 sequence: CASSGTGRPGELFF. The DNA of the CDR3 is TGTGCCAGCAGTGGGACAGGTCGGCCCGGGGAGCTGTTTTTT.

This clonotype was recorded many times. V gene TRBV4-3 combines with J gene TRBJ1-1; 8 bases map to TRBD1. There are 14 residues in the CDR3. Unmatched junction bases numbered 7, after V lost 6 bases and J lost 4 bases. In germline, CDR1 is LGHNA, CDR2 YSLEER. CDR3 bases: TGCGCCAGCAGAACAGGGGGGCCTACCACTGAAGCTTTCTTT. Amino acid sequence: CASRTGGPTTEAFF.

This rearrangement joins TRBV2 to TRBJ1-5; D not resolved. Per germline, CDR1 SNHLY and CDR2 FYNNEI. Trimming shortened V by 0 bases and J by 7 bases, and 7 bases separated the two germline ends. The CDR3 is made up of 13 amino acids. The CDR3: CASSEARAQPQHF. CDR3 DNA: TGTGCCAGCAGTGAAGCGAGGGCGCAGCCCCAGCATTTT.

This clonotype was seen many times. The chain employs TRBV5-1 and TRBJ2-7; D is undetermined. The CDR3 is 14 residues long. The V end was cut by 1 base, the J end by 0 bases, with 8 bases between. Germline assignment: CDR1 SGHRS and CDR2 YFSETQ. The CDR3 nucleotides read TGCGCCAGCAGCTTGAACAGCCCCTCCTACGAGCAGTACTTC. This codes for CASSLNSPSYEQYF.

With respect to this clonotype: Possible read error: a much larger clone is one base away. This sequence joins TRBV11-2 and TRBJ2-1, with TRBD2 identical over 9 bases. Germline-derived CDR1 and CDR2 are SGHAT and FQNNGV. This CDR3 has 13 amino acids. V dropped 9 bases and J dropped 10; count of bases not matched to a gene: 10. This CDR3 reads CASLAGGSNEQFF. The CDR3 nucleotides read TGTGCCAGTTTGGCGGGAGGGTCTAACGAGCAGTTCTTC.

This clonotype has at least ten counts. The CDR3: CASSYPTKLRDRLTYNEQFF. The CDR3 DNA reads TGTGCCAGCAGTTACCCGACCAAACTACGGGACAGGTTAACCTACAATGAGCAGTTCTTC. The chain carries TRBV6-2 or TRBV6-3 and TRBJ2-1; 8 bases are a match to TRBD1. CDR3 length: 20 residues. Unmatched junction bases numbered 17, after V lost 2 bases and J lost 2 bases. CDR1 is MNHEY, CDR2 SVGEGT, per germline.

V usage is TRBV6-2 or TRBV6-3 and J usage is TRBJ2-5, with a tentative D call TRBD1 (5 bases). The CDR3 covers 14 residues. Deletions cut 4 bases from V and 1 base from J, with 10 bases between. Germline V gene data show CDR1 as MNHEY and CDR2 as SVGEGT. CDR3 residues: CASSFDSIQETQYF. The DNA of the CDR3 is TGTGCCAGCAGTTTCGACAGCATCCAAGAGACCCAGTACTTC.